Listed below are T cell receptor beta chains from one sample, sequenced in a study of blood T cell repertoires in COVID-19. Some clones are missing from TCRdb's copy, which holds only in-frame ones; the method was immunoSEQ multiplex PCR. Of about 280,000 clones listed, around 90% were seen once; the top ten hold 0.8% to 1%. Sequenced material: PBMCs or T cells enriched from blood (not recorded which). Every receptor here comes from a woman in her thirties who had recovered from COVID-19. Each CDR3 is given with its conserved first and last residue. D genes are given only for firm matches. Clone size is given for some rows only: seen once, a few or many times, or a class if the clone is expanded.

clone_size j_call v_call d_call cdr3_aa cdr3_nt
- TRBJ2-3 TRBV11-2 - CASSLVRPGNTDTQYF TGTGCCAGCAGCTTAGTGCGGCCAGGGAACACAGATACGCAGTATTTT
- TRBJ1-4 TRBV28 - CASSSFRSVTLF TGTGCCAGCAGTTCTTTCCGAAGCGTCACTTTATTT
- TRBJ1-1 TRBV3-1/TRBV3-2 TRBD1 CASSQDNRGIDGAFF TGTGCCAGCAGCCAAGATAACAGGGGAATCGACGGAGCTTTCTTT
- TRBJ2-1 TRBV7-2 - CASSLLGGSYNEQFF TGTGCCAGCAGCTTACTGGGGGGTTCCTACAATGAGCAGTTCTTC
few TRBJ1-4 TRBV7-9 - CASSRGSSRAFNEKLFF TGTGCCAGCAGCCGGGGAAGCTCACGAGCCTTTAATGAAAAACTGTTTTTT
- TRBJ1-4 TRBV2 TRBD1 CASSVVTGREKLFF TGTGCCAGCAGTGTAGTGACAGGGAGGGAAAAACTGTTTTTT
once TRBJ1-6 TRBV21-1 - CARPEGAYSYNSPLHF TGTGCCAGGCCCGAGGGGGCTTATTCCTATAATTCACCCCTCCACTTT
- TRBJ1-5 TRBV2 - CASTSLGQGGVGNQPQHF TGTGCCAGCACCTCCTTGGGGCAGGGCGGCGTTGGCAATCAGCCCCAGCATTTT
- TRBJ1-5 TRBV28 - CASSPLYEQPQHF TGTGCCAGCAGTCCCTTGTACGAGCAGCCCCAGCATTTT
- TRBJ2-1 TRBV6-4 TRBD2 CASSDTRLAGPDNEQFF TGTGCCAGCAGTGACACCAGACTAGCGGGGCCGGACAATGAGCAGTTCTTC
- TRBJ2-5 TRBV5-5 - CASSFVGGQETQYF TGTGCCAGCAGCTTCGTGGGGGGCCAAGAGACCCAGTACTTC
- TRBJ1-5 TRBV9 - CASSLHARAEDQPQHF TGTGCCAGCAGTCTTCACGCAAGGGCGGAGGATCAGCCCCAGCATTTT
- TRBJ2-7 TRBV10-1 - CASSPTGFMNYEQYF TGCGCCAGCAGTCCCACAGGGTTTATGAACTACGAGCAGTACTTC
- TRBJ1-2 TRBV2 - CASRIQTTYGYTF TGTGCCAGCAGGATACAGACTACCTATGGCTACACCTTC
- TRBJ2-2 TRBV5-1 TRBD2 CASSLASGRIGVNGELFF TGCGCCAGCAGCTTGGCTAGCGGGAGAATTGGGGTTAACGGGGAGCTGTTTTTT
- TRBJ2-1 TRBV20-1 TRBD1 CSASRTTGGNEQFF TGCAGTGCTAGTCGAACGACAGGGGGCAATGAGCAGTTCTTC
- TRBJ2-7 TRBV27 TRBD2 CASSEIETGTSGDLSSYEQYF TGTGCCAGCAGTGAGATTGAAACCGGGACTAGCGGGGATCTAAGCTCCTACGAGCAGTACTTC
once TRBJ2-7 TRBV6-5 - CASRTPQMYEQYF TGTGCCAGCAGAACCCCACAGATGTACGAGCAGTACTTC
- TRBJ2-1 TRBV7-3 TRBD2 CASSLAGGYYNEQFF TGTGCCAGCAGCCTTGCGGGAGGGTACTACAATGAGCAGTTCTTC
- TRBJ1-1 TRBV2 TRBD1 CASRGGTGTEAFF TGTGCCAGCAGGGGAGGGACAGGGACTGAAGCTTTCTTT
- TRBJ2-5 TRBV5-1 TRBD1 CASSQSLPGQLQETQYF TGCGCCAGCAGCCAATCGCTACCGGGACAGCTCCAAGAGACCCAGTACTTC
- TRBJ1-5 TRBV30 TRBD1 CAWSPIGQVRGPQHF TGTGCCTGGAGTCCTATTGGACAGGTACGTGGGCCCCAGCATTTT
few TRBJ1-1 TRBV30 - CAWRWGENTEAFF TGTGCCTGGCGTTGGGGGGAGAACACTGAAGCTTTCTTT
- TRBJ1-5 TRBV2 TRBD1 CASSELDRPNQPQHF TGTGCCAGCAGTGAATTGGACAGGCCCAATCAGCCCCAGCATTTT
- TRBJ2-4 TRBV7-2 - CASSLRAVLAKNIQYF TGTGCCAGCAGCTTGAGAGCGGTCCTAGCCAAAAACATTCAGTACTTC
- TRBJ1-5 TRBV28 - CASSFSGIWSNQPQHF TGTGCCAGCAGTTTTTCGGGGATATGGAGCAATCAGCCCCAGCATTTT
- TRBJ2-1 TRBV10-2 TRBD2 CASSLSGTYNEQFF TGCGCCAGCAGTCTTAGCGGGACCTACAATGAGCAGTTCTTC
- TRBJ2-1 TRBV9 TRBD2 CASSHDPSGRVSYNEQFF TGTGCCAGCAGCCATGACCCTAGCGGGAGGGTGAGCTACAATGAGCAGTTCTTC
- TRBJ1-2 TRBV7-9 - CASIGQPNYGYTF TGTGCCAGCATCGGACAGCCCAACTATGGCTACACCTTC
- TRBJ2-7 TRBV27 - CASSAILSAYEQYF TGTGCCAGCAGTGCTATTCTATCTGCCTACGAGCAGTACTTC
- TRBJ2-7 TRBV11-2 TRBD2 CASSLERGSRDEQYF TGTGCCAGCAGCTTAGAGCGGGGGTCACGGGACGAGCAGTACTTC
- TRBJ2-1 TRBV19 TRBD1 CASSLQQGAAHYNEQFF TGTGCCAGTAGTCTCCAACAGGGGGCGGCACATTACAATGAGCAGTTCTTC
- TRBJ1-2 TRBV2 - CASRQNLYGYTF TGTGCCAGCCGACAGAACCTCTATGGCTACACCTTC
- TRBJ1-2 TRBV9 - CASSAYRDGYTF TGTGCCAGCAGCGCCTACAGGGATGGCTACACCTTC
- TRBJ2-7 TRBV7-9 - CASSGSGYRKNAYEQYF TGTGCCAGCAGCGGGTCGGGATACCGAAAAAACGCCTACGAGCAGTACTTC
once TRBJ1-4 TRBV16 TRBD1 CASSQYVQGANEKLFF TGTGCCAGCAGCCAATACGTGCAGGGGGCTAATGAAAAACTGTTTTTT
few TRBJ1-1 TRBV12-3/TRBV12-4 - CASSLAAGSEAFF TGTGCCAGCAGTTTAGCCGCAGGTTCTGAAGCTTTCTTT
- TRBJ2-1 TRBV9 TRBD2 CASSVLRGGGSYNEQFF TGTGCCAGCAGCGTACTCCGCGGGGGGGGATCCTACAATGAGCAGTTCTTC
- TRBJ1-3 TRBV29-1 - CSALIPGFSGNTIYF TGCAGCGCTTTAATCCCGGGATTCTCTGGAAACACCATATATTTT
- TRBJ2-7 TRBV4-1 - CASSQVAGAVREQYF TGCGCCAGCAGCCAAGTCGCAGGGGCGGTACGGGAGCAGTACTTC
- TRBJ1-6 TRBV25-1 - CASMAAGDNSPLHF TGTGCCAGCATGGCAGCAGGGGACAATTCACCCCTCCACTTT
- TRBJ1-2 TRBV6-5 TRBD1 CASIGGQAGWGYTF TGTGCCAGCATCGGAGGACAGGCCGGGTGGGGCTACACCTTC
- TRBJ2-2 TRBV5-4 TRBD1 CASSLDRGRTGELFF TGTGCCAGCAGCTTGGACAGGGGACGCACCGGGGAGCTGTTTTTT
- TRBJ2-7 TRBV2 - CASSPRETRIEQYF TGTGCCAGCAGTCCGCGGGAAACCCGTATCGAGCAGTACTTC
- TRBJ1-2 TRBV10-3 TRBD1 CAISGTGERYGYTF TGTGCCATCAGTGGGACAGGAGAGAGGTATGGCTACACCTTC